Presented here are 29 T cell receptor beta chains from one specimen sequenced in a study of T cells in Graves' hyperthyroidism and ophthalmopathy. TCR beta CDR3 regions were amplified from RNA. The HTBI primer set drove a first-round RT-PCR of the TCR CDR3. TCRdb re-called the multiplex PCR reads with MiXCR, one entry per CDR3 protein. This table holds 300,000 to 500,000 distinct CDR3 sequences, more than 12% found once. Input material: blood. The origin of the receptors is a woman aged 25 to 39 with Graves' hyperthyroidism.

This chain joins TRBV3-1 and TRBJ2-2; 7 bases fit TRBD2. Germline values: CDR1 LGHDT, CDR2 YNNKEL (reference sequence). Trimming cost V 3 bases and J 4 bases; bases outside gene matches: 5. The CDR3 loop spans 15 amino acids. The CDR3 DNA follows: TGTGCCAGCAGCCAGAATTGGGGGGGCACCGGGGAGCTGTTTTTT. Its translation is CASSQNWGGTGELFF. The full variable domain, with the rest looked up from reference TRBV3-1 and TRBJ2-2, is DTAVSQTPKYLVTQMGNDKSIKCEQNLGHDTMYWYKQDSKKFLKIMFSYNNKELIINETVPNRFSPKSPDKAHLNLHINSLELGDSAVYFCASSQNWGGTGELFFGEGSRLTVL.

The chain has TRBV3-1 and TRBJ2-1, with 10 bases identical to TRBD2. Germline CDR1 is LGHDT and CDR2 is YNNKEL (reference sequence). The CDR3 runs 17 residues. The V gene end was trimmed by 0 bases and the J gene end by 6 bases; junction bases not matched to a gene: 8. The CDR3 reads CASSQDLASGSGNEQFF. The CDR3 DNA sequence: TGTGCCAGCAGCCAAGATCTTGCTAGCGGGAGTGGCAATGAGCAGTTCTTC.

This clonotype was recorded many times. The gene calls are TRBV28 and TRBJ2-7, with TRBD1 identical over 8 bases. The J segment lost 5 bases and the V segment lost 8 bases, leaving 8 bases of the junction unmatched. The V gene's germline CDR1 is MDHEN and CDR2 SYDVKM. The CDR3 length is 13 residues. As DNA, the CDR3 is TGTGCCAGCGTCCAGGACAGGGCCCACGAGCAGTACTTC. This sequence encodes CASVQDRAHEQYF.

The rearrangement links TRBV20-1 to TRBJ2-2; tentative D call: TRBD2 (6 bases). The CDR3 length is 16 residues. Germline V CDR1 and CDR2: DFQATT, SNEGSKA (reference sequence). V was clipped by 0 bases and J by 0 bases, with 11 bases between them. The CDR3: CSARDGRLANTGELFF. CDR3 DNA: TGCAGTGCTAGAGACGGACGACTAGCGAACACCGGGGAGCTGTTTTTT.

This clonotype was picked up many times. This rearrangement joins TRBV24-1 to TRBJ1-2; D not resolved. Trimming left V 7 bases short and J 4 bases short, with 9 bases between. This CDR3 is built from 12 residues. Germline lookup yields CDR1 KGHDR and CDR2 SFDVKD. The CDR3 coding sequence is TGTGCCACCAGCCAGGACGTCTATGGCTACACCTTC. Protein: CATSQDVYGYTF.

A word on this clonotype: A much more abundant neighbour one base away suggests this may be a read error. The V gene is TRBV3-1, the J gene TRBJ2-5; 10 positions match TRBD2. Germline CDR1 LGHDT, CDR2 YNNKEL (reference sequence). V was clipped by 4 bases and J by 5 bases; unmatched bases: 10. The length of the CDR3 is 16 residues. CDR3 DNA sequence: TGTGCCAGCAGCCCTAGCGGGGGCTCTTTAGCGGAGACCCAGTACTTC. Translating gives CASSPSGGSLAETQYF.

This chain links TRBV18 with TRBJ1-2; TRBD1 might be the D (5 bases). Germline V gives CDR1 KGHSH, CDR2 LQKENI. This CDR3 has 17 residues. V was clipped by 4 bases and J by 1 base, with 19 bases between them. CDR3 sequence (DNA): TGTGCCAGCTCACTCCGGGACTCATCCCGGATTAACTATGGCTACACCTTC. Translating it yields CASSLRDSSRINYGYTF.

This clonotype showed up many times. The gene calls are TRBV15 and TRBJ1-6, with a tentative D call TRBD1 (6 bases). V dropped 3 bases and J dropped 7 bases, with 16 bases sitting between them. The CDR3 has 16 residues. Germline-derived CDR1 and CDR2 are LNHNV and YYDKDF (reference sequence). In DNA, the CDR3 is TGTGCCACCAGCAGTACAGAGGGGGTACTAAATTCACCCCTCCACTTT. Its translation is CATSSTEGVLNSPLHF.

This clonotype was observed a handful of times. The chain is built from TRBV4-1 and TRBJ2-7; the D is unclear. CDR1 MGHRA and CDR2 YSYEKL come from the germline V gene. Trimming took 1 base from V and 5 from J, leaving 18 bases between them. CDR3 length: 16 amino acids. The CDR3 bases are TGCGCCAGCAGCCAAGGTCGGCCTAGGGAAGGCCACGAGCAGTACTTC. Protein product: CASSQGRPREGHEQYF.

The chain has TRBV7-9 and TRBJ1-6, with D perhaps matching TRBD1 (5 bases). V dropped 5 bases and J dropped 10 bases, with 18 bases sitting between them. The V gene's germline CDR1 is SEHNR and CDR2 FQNEAQ (reference sequence). The CDR3 has 15 amino acids. The CDR3 sequence is CASSALTEPGSPLHF. CDR3 nucleotides: TGTGCCAGCAGCGCCTTGACAGAACCAGGCTCACCCCTCCACTTT.

This clonotype has a handful of counts. The chain recombines TRBV10-3 with TRBJ2-1, with TRBD2 as a possible D gene (5 bases). The V end lost 0 bases, the J end lost 8 bases, and 14 bases lay between the germline ends. The CDR3 extends over 15 amino acids. Germline CDR1 ENHRY, CDR2 SYGVKD. The DNA of the CDR3 is TGTGCCATCAGTGAGTCGGGAATTGCGGGTGATGAGCAGTTCTTC. As protein: CAISESGIAGDEQFF.

This clonotype was recorded a few times. This chain connects TRBV5-1 to TRBJ1-2; TRBD1 matches 10 bases. The trim removed 1 base at V and 6 bases at J, leaving 6 bases unmatched. CDR3 length: 15 residues. Germline V lookup: CDR1 SGHRS, CDR2 YFSETQ. The CDR3 sequence: CASSLWGGQGDGYTF. CDR3 in DNA: TGCGCCAGCAGCTTGTGGGGAGGACAGGGGGATGGCTACACCTTC.

The chain joins TRBV12-3 or TRBV12-4 to TRBJ2-1; 13 nucleotides agree with TRBD2. V was clipped by 7 bases and J by 6 bases; unmatched bases: 6. This CDR3 spans 15 amino acids. CDR3 bases: TGTGCCAGCACCATGACTAGCGGGGGGACCAATGAGCAGTTCTTC. Amino acids: CASTMTSGGTNEQFF.

This clonotype was counted only a few times. The genes are TRBV24-1 and TRBJ1-2; D is unresolved. The germline V and J ends were trimmed by 8 bases and 6 bases, with 15 bases remaining between them. The V gene's germline CDR1 is KGHDR and CDR2 SFDVKD. This CDR3 comprises 13 residues. CDR3 DNA sequence: TGTGCCACCATGGGAGACAAACTGGATGGCTACACCTTC. Translating it yields CATMGDKLDGYTF.

Many counts were recorded for this clonotype. The rearrangement joins TRBV15 to TRBJ2-5, with a tentative D call TRBD2 (6 bases). The CDR3 loop spans 20 amino acids. V lost 0 bases and J lost 1, with 24 bases in between. Germline V gene sequence: CDR1 LNHNV, CDR2 YYDKDF (reference sequence). CDR3 protein: CATSRDAPRLIGSRQETQYF. The CDR3 region has the DNA TGTGCCACCAGCAGAGATGCTCCTCGGTTGATCGGGAGCCGCCAAGAGACCCAGTACTTC.

This clonotype was seen at least ten times. The chain joins TRBV28 to TRBJ1-6, with unresolved D. Germline CDR1 MDHEN, CDR2 SYDVKM. This CDR3 is built from 15 residues. With 5 bases removed from V and 7 bases from J, the gap between germline ends came to 15 bases. For the CDR3, the DNA is TGTGCCAGCAGTCCCCCCCGGGGATTGAATTCACCCCTCCACTTT. As protein: CASSPPRGLNSPLHF.

This clonotype was picked up a small number of times. The chain carries TRBV25-1 and TRBJ2-7, with TRBD1 as a possible D gene (5 bases). Germline V gives CDR1 MGHDK, CDR2 SYGVNS. The CDR3 contains 13 residues. V was pared by 1 base and J by 3 bases, with 7 bases between. The CDR3 bases are TGTGCCAGCAGTGAATTAGGGGTCTACGAGCAGTACTTC. Amino acid sequence: CASSELGVYEQYF.

This clonotype was counted many times. This chain links TRBV5-1 with TRBJ2-3; perhaps D is TRBD1 or TRBD2 (5 bases each). The CDR3 spans 15 residues. Germline CDR1 and CDR2: SGHRS and YFSETQ. V was trimmed by 5 bases and J by 0 bases, leaving 13 bases between them. This chain's CDR3 is CASSPRGASTDTQYF. The CDR3, as DNA: TGCGCCAGCAGTCCCCGAGGGGCTAGCACAGATACGCAGTATTTT.

The chain uses TRBV28 and TRBJ1-2; D unresolved. V dropped 8 bases and J dropped 10 bases, with 23 bases sitting between them. Germline V gene data show CDR1 as MDHEN and CDR2 as SYDVKM. The CDR3 is 14 amino acids. CDR3 DNA: TGTGCCAGCGACGACCTGAACACCGGGGAGCTCTACACCTTC. As protein: CASDDLNTGELYTF.

There are many counts of this clonotype. The chain carries TRBV7-2 and TRBJ2-3; 8 positions agree with TRBD1. CDR1 is SGHTA and CDR2 is FQGNSA in the germline V gene. The V and J ends lost 5 bases and 0 bases, in that order; junction bases with no gene match: 10. CDR3 length equals 17 residues. The CDR3 region has the DNA TGTGCCAGCAGCCCGTGGACAGGGAAGTCGAGCACAGATACGCAGTATTTT. Protein sequence: CASSPWTGKSSTDTQYF.

CDR3 sequence: CASSYPQLTGPEQYF. The CDR3 region has the DNA TGTGCCAGCAGTTACCCTCAATTGACAGGCCCCGAGCAGTACTTC. V usage is TRBV6-5 and J usage is TRBJ2-7, with TRBD1 as a possible D gene (6 bases). Per the germline V gene, CDR1 is MNHEY and CDR2 is SVGAGI. This CDR3 is 15 amino acids long. Trimming stripped 2 bases from V and 6 bases from J, with 17 bases between.

The chain links TRBV10-3 to TRBJ2-7; 13 bases map to TRBD2. Unmatched junction bases numbered 14, after V lost 6 bases and J lost 6 bases. CDR3 length: 17 amino acids. Germline loops: CDR1 ENHRY, CDR2 SYGVKD. This CDR3 reads CAISYGLAGVGAGEQYF. For the CDR3, the DNA is TGTGCCATCAGCTATGGACTAGCGGGAGTTGGGGCCGGCGAGCAGTACTTC.

The J gene is TRBJ1-4, the V gene TRBV19; no definite D call. Trimming shortened V by 5 bases and J by 12 bases, and 22 bases separated the two germline ends. Per germline, CDR1 LNHDA and CDR2 SQIVND (reference sequence). The CDR3 covers 15 residues. The CDR3 spells CASSPSGPIPLELFF. CDR3 DNA sequence: TGTGCCAGTAGTCCGAGCGGGCCCATCCCGTTAGAACTGTTTTTT.

This clonotype was seen at least ten times. This rearrangement joins TRBV28 to TRBJ2-7; D could derive from TRBD1 or TRBD2 (7 bases each). The length of the CDR3 is 13 residues. CDR1 and CDR2 from the germline V gene are MDHEN and SYDVKM. The germline V and J ends were trimmed by 7 bases and 2 bases, with 12 bases remaining between them. In DNA form, the CDR3 reads TGTGCCAGCACCAGGGGGGGTCCCTACGAGCAGTACTTC. Encoded protein: CASTRGGPYEQYF.

This clonotype was observed many times. This chain joins TRBV18 and TRBJ1-1; D is unresolved. Germline loops: CDR1 KGHSH, CDR2 LQKENI. There are 14 residues in the CDR3. V was trimmed by 0 bases and J by 0 bases, leaving 5 bases between them. As DNA, the CDR3 is TGTGCCAGCTCACCACCATCAGTGAACACTGAAGCTTTCTTT. Its translation is CASSPPSVNTEAFF.

V usage is TRBV25-1 and J usage is TRBJ2-7; 8 bases are a match to TRBD2. V trimming: 5 bases; J trimming: 3 bases; junction bases outside the gene matches: 6. The CDR3 extends over 14 amino acids. Germline-derived CDR1 and CDR2 are MGHDK and SYGVNS. The CDR3 coding sequence is TGTGCCAGCAGTCTAGCGGGTACACTCTACGAGCAGTACTTC. It codes for CASSLAGTLYEQYF.

This clonotype was seen many times. CDR3 sequence (DNA): TGTGCCAGCAGTTCAGGACTGCCTCAGCAGTTCTTC. Its translation: CASSSGLPQQFF. The rearrangement links TRBV12-3 or TRBV12-4 to TRBJ2-1, with D possibly being TRBD2 (5 bases). This CDR3 has 12 amino acids. Trimming stripped 4 bases from V and 11 bases from J, with 12 bases between.

This clonotype was found a few times. J is TRBJ2-1 and V is TRBV2; unclear D gene. The length of the CDR3 is 13 residues. Per germline, CDR1 SNHLY and CDR2 FYNNEI. V was clipped by 9 bases and J by 0 bases, with 9 bases between them. The CDR3 region is CASKISSYNEQFF. The CDR3 DNA reads as TGTGCCAGTAAAATATCCTCCTACAATGAGCAGTTCTTC. The variable domain in full, with the rest retrieved from reference TRBV2 and TRBJ2-1, is EPEVTQTPSHQVTQMGQEVILRCVPISNHLYFYWYRQILGQKVEFLVSFYNNEISEKSEIFDDQFSVERPDGSNFTLKIRSTKLEDSAMYFCASKISSYNEQFFGPGTRLTVL.

A few counts support this clonotype. The rearrangement links TRBV15 to TRBJ1-1, with a weak D call TRBD1 (5 bases). The V end lost 1 base, the J end lost 7 bases, and 31 bases lay between the germline ends. This CDR3 contains 20 residues. The V gene's germline CDR1 is LNHNV and CDR2 YYDKDF (reference sequence). CDR3 loop: CATSRGFIRPGHGPVFEAFF. As DNA, the CDR3 is TGTGCCACCAGCAGAGGCTTCATCCGTCCCGGACACGGGCCCGTGTTTGAAGCTTTCTTT. Using reference TRBV15 and TRBJ1-1 for the parts outside the CDR3, the full variable domain is DAMVIQNPRYQVTQFGKPVTLSCSQTLNHNVMYWYQQKSSQAPKLLFHYYDKDFNNEADTPDNFQSRRPNTSFCFLDIRSPGLGDTAMYLCATSRGFIRPGHGPVFEAFFGQGTRLTVV.